The 25 T cell receptor beta chains in this list originate from one sample, sequenced in a study of T cells in Graves' hyperthyroidism and ophthalmopathy. There were TCR beta CDR3 regions amplified from RNA transcripts. Carried out on the TCR CDR3, a first-round RT-PCR used the HTBI primer set. TCRdb called the multiplex PCR reads again in MiXCR, with one record for every CDR3 protein. This table holds 300,000 to 350,000 distinct CDR3 sequences, about 20% found once. What was sequenced was blood. The receptors stem from a woman in her forties or fifties with Graves' hyperthyroidism.

This chain joins TRBV30 and TRBJ2-7; D uncertain. V lost 8 bases and J 0 bases, leaving 14 bases between the germline ends. Per germline, CDR1 GTSNPN and CDR2 SVGIG (reference sequence). This CDR3 spans 13 amino acids. The CDR3 DNA reads as TGTGCCGGTCGACGCCCCGTCTCCTACGAGCAGTACTTC. Encoded protein: CAGRRPVSYEQYF.

This clonotype showed up many times. The genes are TRBV12-3 or TRBV12-4 and TRBJ2-5, with D perhaps matching TRBD1 (6 bases). The CDR3 runs to 14 residues. With 1 base removed from V and 5 bases from J, the gap between germline ends came to 11 bases. The CDR3 bases are TGTGCCAGCAGTTTAGGAGGGGGTTGGGAGACCCAGTACTTC. Protein sequence: CASSLGGGWETQYF.

This clonotype was found a few times. The chain couples TRBV7-9 to TRBJ1-2, with D hard to call. The CDR3 is 15 residues long. The ends were cut back, 5 bases at V and 0 bases at J, with 13 bases in the middle. CDR1 is SEHNR, CDR2 FQNEAQ, per germline (reference sequence). The CDR3: CASSPGRGANYGYTF. DNA for the CDR3: TGTGCCAGCAGCCCTGGACGGGGAGCTAACTATGGCTACACCTTC.

This clonotype was observed once. The chain couples TRBV5-4 to TRBJ2-3, with D hard to call. Germline V gives CDR1 SGHNT, CDR2 YYREEE (reference sequence). CDR3 length equals 14 residues. V shed 1 base and J shed 0 bases, with 6 bases lying between them. CDR3 region: CASSLPESTDTQYF. The CDR3 bases are TGTGCCAGCAGCTTGCCCGAGAGCACAGATACGCAGTATTTT.

CDR3: CASSRGVVSYNSPLHF. The CDR3 coding sequence is TGTGCCAGCAGCAGAGGGGTGGTCTCCTATAATTCACCCCTCCACTTT. The chain employs TRBV25-1 and TRBJ1-6, with D possibly TRBD1 on 5 matching bases. CDR1 and CDR2 from the germline V gene are MGHDK and SYGVNS. This CDR3 has 16 residues. Trimming pared 6 bases from V and 0 bases from J, leaving 12 bases between.

In its sample, this clonotype was seen many times. The chain couples TRBV28 to TRBJ2-1; 11 nucleotides agree with TRBD2. With 6 bases clipped from V and 10 bases from J, the junction kept 14 bases outside the gene matches. CDR1 MDHEN and CDR2 SYDVKM come from the germline V gene. This CDR3 contains 16 residues. The CDR3 here is CASRSSTSGDYREQFF. For the CDR3, the DNA is TGTGCCAGCAGATCATCGACTAGCGGGGATTACAGGGAGCAGTTCTTC.

This clonotype has a handful of counts. V is TRBV30 and J is TRBJ1-5, with 8 bases that match TRBD1. This CDR3 contains 14 residues. Germline V lookup: CDR1 GTSNPN, CDR2 SVGIG (reference sequence). The V gene end was trimmed by 2 bases and the J gene end by 7 bases; junction bases not matched to a gene: 7. CDR3 amino acids: CAWSPGQGEQPQHF. The CDR3 nucleotides are TGTGCCTGGAGTCCCGGACAGGGAGAACAGCCCCAGCATTTT. Looking up the rest from reference TRBV30 and TRBJ1-5 gives the full variable domain: SQTIHQWPATLVQPVGSPLSLECTVEGTSNPNLYWYRQAAGRGLQLLFYSVGIGQISSEVPQNLSASRPQDRQFILSSKKLLLSDSGFYLCAWSPGQGEQPQHFGDGTRLSIL.

The CDR3 spells CASSIRDQPQHF. Here the CDR3 DNA reads TGTGCCAGTAGTATTCGAGACCAGCCCCAGCATTTT. The chain links TRBV19 to TRBJ1-5; no clear D. CDR1 LNHDA and CDR2 SQIVND come from the germline V gene (reference sequence). The CDR3 has 12 residues. Deletions cut 3 bases from V and 7 bases from J, with 7 bases between.

This clonotype showed up just a few times. The chain employs TRBV24-1 and TRBJ2-6; the D gene is possibly TRBD1 (6 bases). The V end lost 6 bases, the J end lost 1 base, and 9 bases lay between the germline ends. Germline loops: CDR1 KGHDR, CDR2 SFDVKD. The CDR3 has 15 residues. The CDR3 DNA reads as TGTGCCACCAGTCCAGGGGAGTCTGGGGCCAACGTCCTGACTTTC. Translated: CATSPGESGANVLTF.

This clonotype was recorded many times. This rearrangement joins TRBV11-2 to TRBJ1-2; 11 nucleotides line up with TRBD1. Germline V gives CDR1 SGHAT, CDR2 FQNNGV. J lost 8 bases, V lost 2 bases, and 7 bases had no gene match. The CDR3 totals 15 residues. The CDR3 spells CASSLIRTGGGGYTF. In DNA, the CDR3 is TGTGCCAGCAGCTTAATACGGACAGGGGGCGGCGGCTACACCTTC.

This clonotype was recorded a few times. At one end, the junction sequence differs from germline, possibly due to a read error. J is TRBJ1-5 and V is TRBV27; D call uncertain. The CDR3 is made up of 14 amino acids. CDR1 and CDR2 (germline): MNHEY, SMNVEV (reference sequence). The CDR3 spells CASSLSLNNEPQHF. The DNA of the CDR3 is TGTGCCAGCAGTTTATCTCTGAACAATGAGCCCCAGCATTTT.

A few counts support this clonotype. CDR3 amino acids: CASSAPPPGQGAIYGYTF. Written as DNA, the CDR3 is TGTGCCAGCAGCGCCCCTCCACCCGGACAGGGGGCGATCTATGGCTACACCTTC. The rearrangement joins TRBV9 to TRBJ1-2; TRBD1 matches at 11 bases. The J segment lost 4 bases and the V segment lost 3 bases, leaving 14 bases of the junction unmatched. Per the germline V gene, CDR1 is SGDLS and CDR2 is YYNGEE. This CDR3 has 18 amino acids.

Ten or more counts support this clonotype. This chain links TRBV12-3 or TRBV12-4 with TRBJ1-2; D is perhaps TRBD1 (5 bases). V gave up 7 bases and J gave up 6 bases, with 15 bases separating them. The CDR3 has 13 residues. The CDR3 region is CASTWDGIDGYTF. CDR3 coding DNA: TGTGCCAGCACCTGGGACGGTATAGATGGCTACACCTTC.

This clonotype was counted between two and nine times. CDR3 nucleotide sequence: TGTGCCAGCAGCCAAGATTGGCAGAACACCGGGGAGCTGTTTTTT. Its translation: CASSQDWQNTGELFF. J is TRBJ2-2 and V is TRBV3-1; D gene ambiguous. The germline V and J ends were trimmed by 0 bases and 1 base, with 6 bases remaining between them. CDR3 length: 15 residues. Germline CDR1 and CDR2: LGHDT and YNNKEL (reference sequence).

In the case of this clonotype: It may be a read error: a sequence one base away is much more abundant. The chain combines TRBV3-1 with TRBJ2-1, with 10 nucleotides matching TRBD1. The J call could be wrong; TRBJ2-7 is a better fit for the DNA end. This CDR3 is built from 17 residues. CDR1 and CDR2 (germline): LGHDT, YNNKEL (reference sequence). CDR3 sequence (DNA): TGTGCCAGCAGCCAATGGGACAGGGGACTATCCTACAATGAGCAGTACTTC. Residues: CASSQWDRGLSYNEQYF.

The chain joins TRBV15 to TRBJ2-7; perhaps TRBD1 as D (5 bases). Trimming left V 0 bases short and J 0 bases short, with 12 bases between. The CDR3 length is 16 residues. Germline V gene data show CDR1 as LNHNV and CDR2 as YYDKDF (reference sequence). CDR3 loop: CATSREKDTSSYEQYF. CDR3 DNA: TGTGCCACCAGCAGAGAAAAGGACACGAGCTCCTACGAGCAGTACTTC.

The V call is TRBV3-1, the J call TRBJ2-1, with 9 bases aligning to TRBD2. CDR3 length: 19 residues. With 3 bases clipped from V and 7 bases from J, the junction kept 19 bases outside the gene matches. Germline CDR1 reads LGHDT; CDR2 reads YNNKEL (reference sequence). DNA for the CDR3: TGTGCCAGCAGCCAGAGGACTGTTGGCGGGGGGGCCCCGTTGAATGAGCAGTTCTTC. This translates into CASSQRTVGGGAPLNEQFF.

This clonotype was found a few times. This CDR3 is CASRWDRSEQYF. The CDR3 DNA is TGTGCCAGCAGGTGGGACAGATCCGAGCAGTACTTC. This rearrangement joins TRBV12-3 or TRBV12-4 to TRBJ2-7; 7 bases line up with TRBD1. V was pared by 6 bases and J by 6 bases, with 5 bases of the junction left unmatched. This CDR3 comprises 12 residues.

The chain links TRBV10-3 to TRBJ1-1, with a weak D call TRBD1 (5 bases). Germline CDR1 and CDR2: ENHRY and SYGVKD. The CDR3 loop spans 13 amino acids. The V end was cut by 6 bases, the J end by 5 bases, with 13 bases between. The CDR3 here is CAISLRELTEAFF. Written as DNA, the CDR3 is TGTGCCATCAGCCTCAGGGAATTGACTGAAGCTTTCTTT.

This sequence joins TRBV6-5 and TRBJ1-4; D gene unclear. In germline, CDR1 is MNHEY, CDR2 SVGAGI. Between the trimmed V and J ends, which lost 2 bases and 4 bases, there was a span of 11 bases. The CDR3 has 15 residues. The CDR3 is CASSYAGAFNEKLFF. CDR3 DNA: TGTGCCAGCAGTTACGCAGGTGCCTTTAATGAAAAACTGTTTTTT.

CDR3: CASRQQDIATANYGYTF. CDR3 DNA sequence: TGTGCCAGCCGCCAGCAGGACATCGCTACAGCTAACTATGGCTACACCTTC. V usage is TRBV28 and J usage is TRBJ1-2; D possibly corresponds to TRBD1 (5 bases). With 8 bases removed from V and 0 bases from J, the gap between germline ends came to 22 bases. This CDR3 contains 17 residues. Germline CDR1 and CDR2: MDHEN and SYDVKM.

This clonotype was observed at least ten times. This sequence joins TRBV4-1 and TRBJ2-7, with D perhaps assigned TRBD1 or TRBD2 (6 bases each). The CDR3 is 17 residues long. Germline assignment: CDR1 MGHRA and CDR2 YSYEKL. Trimming removed 2 bases from V and 0 bases from J, with 17 bases in between. CDR3 bases: TGCGCCAGCAGCCAACTGCCCAAAGGGGGGAGCTCCTACGAGCAGTACGTC. It is translated as CASSQLPKGGSSYEQYV.

V is TRBV7-2 and J is TRBJ1-3; 7 positions agree with TRBD1. CDR3 length: 14 residues. Germline V gives CDR1 SGHTA, CDR2 FQGNSA. Trimming at V came to 11 bases and at J to 2 bases, leaving 9 bases not matched to a gene. The CDR3 loop is CALSRDSAGNTIYF. The DNA of the CDR3 is TGTGCCTTGTCGAGGGACAGCGCTGGAAACACCATATATTTT.

The chain is built from TRBV5-1 and TRBJ2-7; possible D gene TRBD1, 6 bases. The germline V gene has CDR1 SGHRS and CDR2 YFSETQ. V dropped 4 bases and J dropped 4 bases, with 12 bases sitting between them. CDR3 length: 13 residues. CDR3 nucleotides: TGCGCCAGCAGCCTGGGGGCAGAATACGAGCAGTACTTC. Residues: CASSLGAEYEQYF. The full variable domain, its missing parts supplied by reference TRBV5-1 and TRBJ2-7, is KAGVTQTPRYLIKTRGQQVTLSCSPISGHRSVSWYQQTPGQGLQFLFEYFSETQRNKGNFPGRFSGRQFSNSRSEMNVSTLELGDSALYLCASSLGAEYEQYFGPGTRLTVT.

This clonotype is a singleton in its sample. This may be a read error, as it is one base from a much larger clone. The J gene is TRBJ2-2, the V gene TRBV2, with 14 bases that match TRBD2. With V trimmed by 4 bases and J by 4 bases, 11 bases remained unmatched. There are 19 residues in the CDR3. The germline V gene encodes CDR1 SNHLY and CDR2 FYNNEI. The CDR3 sequence is CASSGTSGGPNASTGELFF. The CDR3 bases are TGTGCCAGCAGTGGGACTAGCGGGGGGCCCAACGCGAGCACCGGGGAGCTGTTTTTT.